The T cell receptor beta chain described here comes from a study of T-cell reconstitution after alpha-beta-depleted transplantation in children. Preparing the TCRbeta library involved the use of unique molecular identifiers. From the PCR reads, TCRdb called clonotypes with MiXCR, one entry per CDR3 protein. The sample records around 380,000 distinct CDR3 sequences, 9.5% to 13% being singletons. The CDR3 length is 13 residues. J was trimmed by 6 bases and V by 6 bases; bases with no gene match: 9. Germline assignment: CDR1 DFQATT and CDR2 SNEGSKA (reference sequence). The genes are TRBV20-1 and TRBJ1-2; 8 bases map to TRBD1. The sequencing here drew on PBMCs from the stem cell graft donor, taken from the stem cell graft. The source is a human donor who donated a stem cell graft to a child with acute myeloid leukemia. The CDR3 sequence is CSAKRTGTDGYTF. The CDR3 DNA follows: TGCAGTGCCAAACGGACAGGGACGGATGGCTACACCTTC.